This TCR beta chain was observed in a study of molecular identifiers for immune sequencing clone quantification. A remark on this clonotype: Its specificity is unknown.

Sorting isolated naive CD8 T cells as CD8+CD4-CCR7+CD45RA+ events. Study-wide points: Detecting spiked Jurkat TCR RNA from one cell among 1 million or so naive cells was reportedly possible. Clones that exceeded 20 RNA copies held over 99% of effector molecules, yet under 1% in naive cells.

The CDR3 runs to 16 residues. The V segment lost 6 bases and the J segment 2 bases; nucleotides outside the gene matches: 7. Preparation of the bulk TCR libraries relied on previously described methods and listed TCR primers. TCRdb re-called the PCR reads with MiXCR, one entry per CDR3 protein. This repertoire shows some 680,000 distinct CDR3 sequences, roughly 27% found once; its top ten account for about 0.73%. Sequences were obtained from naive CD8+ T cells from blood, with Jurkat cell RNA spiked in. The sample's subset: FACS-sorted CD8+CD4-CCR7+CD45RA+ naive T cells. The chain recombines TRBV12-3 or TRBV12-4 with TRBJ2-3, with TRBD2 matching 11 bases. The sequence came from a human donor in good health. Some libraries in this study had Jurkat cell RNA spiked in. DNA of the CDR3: TGTGCCAGCAGCACGGGGACTAGCGGATTCACAGATACGCAGTATTTT. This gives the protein CASSTGTSGFTDTQYF.